The 26 T cell receptor beta chains given below trace back to one sample, sequenced in a study of T-cell reconstitution after alpha-beta-depleted transplantation in children. Preparation of the TCRbeta library used unique molecular identifiers. One entry per CDR3 protein, called by TCRdb with MiXCR from the PCR reads. The sample records 700,000 or so distinct CDR3 sequences, around 13% being singletons. The sample here was PBMCs, taken before TCRalphabeta/CD19-depleted stem cell transplant. The receptors were sampled from a girl aged 2-10 years with congenital amegakaryocytic thrombocytopenia, due to receive a stem cell transplant.

Only a few counts were recorded for this clonotype. The gene calls are TRBV20-1 and TRBJ2-7, with 8 bases fitting TRBD2. The CDR3 consists of 17 residues. V shed 1 base, J shed 0 bases, and the junction held 11 bases outside the gene matches. The germline CDR1 and CDR2 sequences are DFQATT and SNEGSKA (reference sequence). The CDR3 region has the DNA TGCAGTGCTAGAGTTCGCTACGGCGGGAGGTTCTCCTACGAGCAGTACTTC. Translated, it gives CSARVRYGGRFSYEQYF.

This rearrangement joins TRBV28 to TRBJ2-7; D may be TRBD2 (6 bases). V was trimmed by 3 bases and J by 1 base, leaving 13 bases between them. Per germline, CDR1 MDHEN and CDR2 SYDVKM. The CDR3 is 15 residues long. As DNA, the CDR3 is TGTGCCAGCAGTTTTTTCGGGGGTGGGTCCTACGAGCAGTACTTC. Encoded protein: CASSFFGGGSYEQYF.

The V call is TRBV2, the J call TRBJ2-1; 11 bases agree with TRBD2. The V segment lost 8 bases and the J segment 7 bases; nucleotides outside the gene matches: 19. The V gene's germline CDR1 is SNHLY and CDR2 FYNNEI. This CDR3 has 18 residues. The CDR3 is CASCLPPSLAGAWNEQFF. The CDR3 DNA reads as TGTGCCAGCTGTCTCCCCCCCTCACTAGCGGGAGCTTGGAATGAGCAGTTCTTC.

The table lists this clonotype with many counts. V gene TRBV30 combines with J gene TRBJ2-4, with 9 bases fitting TRBD2. V lost 2 bases to trimming and J lost 7 bases; unmatched junction nucleotides: 15. The CDR3 has 17 residues. Germline assignment: CDR1 GTSNPN and CDR2 SVGIG (reference sequence). This chain's CDR3 is CAWSKGSSGTRGNIQYF. For the CDR3, the DNA is TGTGCCTGGAGTAAGGGATCTAGCGGGACGCGGGGGAACATTCAGTACTTC.

This chain connects TRBV6-5 to TRBJ1-5, with 7 bases aligning to TRBD1. In germline, CDR1 is MNHEY, CDR2 SVGAGI. The CDR3 loop spans 15 amino acids. V shed 2 bases and J 1 base; nucleotides not matched to a gene: 2. CDR3 residues: CASSYTGESNQPQHF. In DNA form, the CDR3 reads TGTGCCAGCAGTTACACAGGGGAGAGCAATCAGCCCCAGCATTTT.

This chain connects TRBV5-1 to TRBJ2-1; 7 nucleotides align to TRBD2. The CDR3 consists of 15 residues. V dropped 1 base and J dropped 5; count of bases not matched to a gene: 6. CDR1 is SGHRS, CDR2 YFSETQ, per germline. The CDR3 nucleotides read TGCGCCAGCAGCTTGTTGGCTAGCGGTAACAATGAGCAGTTCTTC. The encoded protein is CASSLLASGNNEQFF.

The chain has TRBV4-1 and TRBJ2-3; the D gene is possibly TRBD2 (8 bases). The V gene lost 4 bases and the J gene lost 0 bases, with 17 bases spanning the gap. Germline CDR1 is MGHRA and CDR2 is YSYEKL. This CDR3 has 17 residues. In nucleotides, the CDR3 is TGCGCCAGCAGCCTCAGGGGGGCGGGAGGTAGCACAGATACGCAGTATTTT. Translated, it gives CASSLRGAGGSTDTQYF.

This clonotype was recorded at least ten times. The rearrangement links TRBV5-1 to TRBJ1-1; D might be TRBD1 (6 bases). In germline, CDR1 is SGHRS, CDR2 YFSETQ. V was pared by 2 bases and J by 3 bases, with 26 bases between. There are 19 residues in the CDR3. The DNA of the CDR3 is TGCGCCAGCAGCTTCTTCCCCCCATGGGCAGGGGCGAGCGACACTGAAGCTTTCTTT. It codes for CASSFFPPWAGASDTEAFF.

The chain joins TRBV20-1 to TRBJ2-3; 14 bases align to TRBD2. Germline V lookup: CDR1 DFQATT, CDR2 SNEGSKA (reference sequence). CDR3 length: 14 amino acids. With V trimmed by 4 bases and J by 4 bases, 1 base remained unmatched. The CDR3 is CSAKGLAGADTQYF. The CDR3 DNA follows: TGCAGTGCTAAGGGACTAGCGGGAGCAGATACGCAGTATTTT.

This clonotype was counted ten times or more. V usage is TRBV20-1 and J usage is TRBJ2-5, with TRBD2 as a possible D gene (5 bases). CDR3 size: 14 residues. Trimming left V 5 bases short and J 4 bases short, with 17 bases between. From germline, CDR1 is DFQATT and CDR2 SNEGSKA (reference sequence). Written as DNA, the CDR3 is TGCAGTGCTTGCAGGACGGGCGAGGGAGAGACCCAGTACTTC. It is translated as CSACRTGEGETQYF.

This clonotype has only a few counts. The J gene is TRBJ2-1, the V gene TRBV20-1, with 12 bases lining up with TRBD2. The V gene end was trimmed by 0 bases and the J gene end by 6 bases; junction bases not matched to a gene: 3. Germline V lookup: CDR1 DFQATT, CDR2 SNEGSKA (reference sequence). This CDR3 comprises 15 residues. The CDR3: CSARDTSGRINEQFF. The CDR3 DNA sequence: TGCAGTGCTAGAGATACTAGCGGGAGGATCAATGAGCAGTTCTTC.

V and J are TRBV12-3 or TRBV12-4 and TRBJ2-1, with D unresolved. This CDR3 is built from 12 residues. The V and J ends lost 6 bases and 9 bases respectively, with 12 bases between them. As DNA, the CDR3 is TGTGCCAGCAGCCCCCCCCTCCTTGAGCAGTTCTTC. It specifies CASSPPLLEQFF.

CDR3: CASSLARAAQETQYF. The CDR3 bases are TGTGCCAGCAGCTTAGCCAGGGCAGCGCAAGAGACCCAGTACTTC. The chain is built from TRBV7-6 and TRBJ2-5, with D perhaps TRBD1 (5 bases). Between the trimmed V and J ends, which lost 0 bases and 2 bases, there was a span of 10 bases. CDR3 size: 15 residues. Germline CDR1 SGHVS, CDR2 FNYEAQ.

This clonotype was detected many times. The DNA for the CDR3 is TGTGCCAGCAGTAAATACAGGGGGGAGGCTGAAGCTTTCTTT. Its protein product is CASSKYRGEAEAFF. The rearrangement uses TRBV6-2 or TRBV6-3 and TRBJ1-1; 8 bases map to TRBD1. Germline CDR1 and CDR2: MNHEY and SVGEGT. The junction had 8 bases not matched to a gene; V was cut back by 5 bases and J by 6 bases. The CDR3 covers 14 residues.

In this sample, this clonotype turned up many times. This sequence joins TRBV29-1 and TRBJ1-2; 9 bases are shared with TRBD1. Trimming cost V 6 bases and J 5 bases; bases outside gene matches: 4. The CDR3 consists of 12 residues. Germline V gene data show CDR1 as SQVTM and CDR2 as ANQGSEA. The CDR3 is CSVWTGAYGYTF. In nucleotides, the CDR3 is TGCAGCGTGTGGACAGGGGCTTATGGCTACACCTTC.

Points on this clonotype: The junction departs from the called germline gene at one end, perhaps through a read error. J is TRBJ2-3 and V is TRBV5-1, with D maybe TRBD2 (6 bases). From germline, CDR1 is SGHRS and CDR2 YFSETQ. This CDR3 spans 14 amino acids. Here the CDR3 reads CARSSGLSTDTQYF. In nucleotides, the CDR3 is TGCGCCAGAAGCTCGGGACTGAGCACAGATACGCAGTATTTT.

The J gene is TRBJ2-1, the V gene TRBV5-1; D uncertain. There are 14 residues in the CDR3. Between the trimmed V and J ends, which lost 5 bases and 2 bases, there was a span of 11 bases. Germline values: CDR1 SGHRS, CDR2 YFSETQ. For the CDR3, the DNA is TGCGCCAGCAGTGTCGGCACTACCTACAATGAGCAGTTCTTC. Translating gives CASSVGTTYNEQFF. The whole variable domain, remainder taken from reference TRBV5-1 and TRBJ2-1, is KAGVTQTPRYLIKTRGQQVTLSCSPISGHRSVSWYQQTPGQGLQFLFEYFSETQRNKGNFPGRFSGRQFSNSRSEMNVSTLELGDSALYLCASSVGTTYNEQFFGPGTRLTVL.

This clonotype was found once. A much larger clonotype is one base distant, so this may be a read error. The rearrangement uses TRBV5-1 and TRBJ2-5; 9 bases line up with TRBD1. Germline V gives CDR1 SGHRS, CDR2 YFSETQ. The CDR3 is 14 residues long. CDR3 sequence reads: CAGSSGQGMETQYF. CDR3 sequence (DNA): TGCGCCGGCAGCTCAGGACAGGGGATGGAGACCCAGTACTTC. The whole variable domain, filled in from reference TRBV5-1 and TRBJ2-5, reads KAGVTQTPRYLIKTRGQQVTLSCSPISGHRSVSWYQQTPGQGLQFLFEYFSETQRNKGNFPGRFSGRQFSNSRSEMNVSTLELGDSALYLCAGSSGQGMETQYFGPGTRLLVL.

The chain has TRBV14 and TRBJ2-4; 7 nucleotides match TRBD1. After removal of 2 bases from V and 8 bases from J, the junction contained 3 bases not matched to a gene. Germline V gene lookup returns CDR1 SGHDN and CDR2 FVKESK. The CDR3 is 13 residues long. The CDR3 protein is CASSQNQGDIQYF. CDR3 DNA sequence: TGTGCCAGCAGCCAAAACCAGGGGGACATTCAGTACTTC.

J is TRBJ1-1 and V is TRBV7-9; D may be TRBD1 (5 bases). This CDR3 has 16 residues. Trimming left V 5 bases short and J 2 bases short, with 18 bases between. Germline CDR1 reads SEHNR; CDR2 reads FQNEAQ (reference sequence). The CDR3 spells CASSLPRVVFNTEAFF. As DNA, the CDR3 is TGTGCCAGCAGCCTACCCAGGGTAGTTTTCAACACTGAAGCTTTCTTT.

There are many counts of this clonotype. The chain joins TRBV29-1 to TRBJ2-2; D not resolved. CDR3 length: 14 amino acids. Germline CDR1 is SQVTM and CDR2 is ANQGSEA. V was pared by 0 bases and J by 9 bases, with 14 bases between. CDR3 loop: CSVEDHHHGRELFF. The CDR3 DNA reads as TGCAGCGTTGAAGATCACCATCATGGTCGGGAGCTGTTTTTT.

This clonotype was counted ten times or more. J is TRBJ2-1 and V is TRBV4-1, with D possibly called TRBD1 or TRBD2 (5 bases each). The CDR3 covers 14 residues. Per the germline V gene, CDR1 is MGHRA and CDR2 is YSYEKL. The V gene lost 2 bases and the J gene lost 7 bases, with 12 bases spanning the gap. The CDR3 region has the DNA TGCGCCAGCAGCCAAACCGGGACCTCAAATGAGCAGTTCTTC. It specifies CASSQTGTSNEQFF.

This clonotype was picked up many times. This chain joins TRBV5-1 and TRBJ1-4; the match to TRBD1 covers 7 bases. The length of the CDR3 is 15 residues. The trim removed 4 bases at V and 2 bases at J, leaving 5 bases unmatched. Germline V lookup: CDR1 SGHRS, CDR2 YFSETQ. CDR3 region: CASSGRTGTNEKLFF. The CDR3 DNA follows: TGCGCCAGCAGCGGTCGGACAGGCACTAATGAAAAACTGTTTTTT.

The V gene is TRBV11-2, the J gene TRBJ2-7; D not certain. The V gene's germline CDR1 is SGHAT and CDR2 FQNNGV. This CDR3 comprises 13 residues. V lost 0 bases and J lost 6, with 9 bases in between. The CDR3 reads CASSLDGPPEQYF. Written as DNA, the CDR3 is TGTGCCAGCAGCTTAGATGGTCCGCCCGAGCAGTACTTC.

There are many counts of this clonotype. The chain is built from TRBV5-1 and TRBJ2-4; 8 positions agree with TRBD2. The junction had 12 bases not matched to a gene; V was cut back by 4 bases and J by 9 bases. Germline V CDR1 and CDR2: SGHRS, YFSETQ. The CDR3 sequence is 15 residues long. CDR3 sequence: CASSIVTGLDGIQYF. The CDR3 nucleotides read TGCGCCAGCAGCATTGTTACGGGACTAGATGGCATTCAGTACTTC.

This clonotype was observed many times. The genes are TRBV5-1 and TRBJ2-3; no definite D call. The V end lost 4 bases, the J end lost 0 bases, and 21 bases lay between the germline ends. In germline, CDR1 is SGHRS, CDR2 YFSETQ. The CDR3 loop spans 18 amino acids. CDR3 DNA sequence: TGCGCCAGCAGCGGAGATCCCTACACAACGTCTAGCACAGATACGCAGTATTTT. This translates into CASSGDPYTTSSTDTQYF.